The source of this T cell receptor beta chain is a study of beta chain features in type 1 diabetes. Reverse transcription of all isolated RNA meant that expressed TCRB transcripts were sequenced. The data were produced by immunoSEQ multiplex PCR, yet TCRdb's version contains in-frame clones alone and is incomplete. The profile covers more than 300,000 clones, with approximately 15% appearing a single time and about 0.018% taken by the ten largest. Germline loops: CDR1 SGHNT, CDR2 YYREEE (reference sequence). The CDR3 has 16 amino acids. Losses at the gene ends were 4 bases for V and 5 bases for J; bases not matched to a gene: 12.

The chain carries TRBV5-4 and TRBJ2-5, with 9 bases matching TRBD1. This clonotype was sampled from a woman in her late teens or twenties in good health. The source material was naive CD4+ T cells from blood. Here the CDR3 reads CASSRGTGSGPETQYF. CDR3 coding DNA: TGTGCCAGCAGCCGGGGGACAGGGAGCGGTCCGGAGACCCAGTACTTC.